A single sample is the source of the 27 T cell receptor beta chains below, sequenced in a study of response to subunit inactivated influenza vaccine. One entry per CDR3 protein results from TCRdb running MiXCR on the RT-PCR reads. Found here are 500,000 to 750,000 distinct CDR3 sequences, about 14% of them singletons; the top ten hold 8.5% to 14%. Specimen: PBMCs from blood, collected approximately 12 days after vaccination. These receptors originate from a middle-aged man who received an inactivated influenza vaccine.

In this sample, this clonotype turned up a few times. The CDR3 is CSARSNRGLNEQFF. The DNA for the CDR3 is TGCAGTGCTAGATCGAACAGGGGGCTGAATGAGCAGTTCTTC. V and J are TRBV20-1 and TRBJ2-1, with 9 bases aligning to TRBD1. CDR3 length: 14 amino acids. Germline V CDR1 and CDR2: DFQATT, SNEGSKA (reference sequence). The trim removed 2 bases at V and 7 bases at J, leaving 6 bases unmatched.

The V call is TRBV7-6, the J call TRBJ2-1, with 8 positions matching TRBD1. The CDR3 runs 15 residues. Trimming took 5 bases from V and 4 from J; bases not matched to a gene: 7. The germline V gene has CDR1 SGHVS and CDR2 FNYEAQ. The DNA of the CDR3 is TGTGCCAGCAGCCACAGGGGGGCCGTGTACAATGAGCAGTTCTTC. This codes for CASSHRGAVYNEQFF.

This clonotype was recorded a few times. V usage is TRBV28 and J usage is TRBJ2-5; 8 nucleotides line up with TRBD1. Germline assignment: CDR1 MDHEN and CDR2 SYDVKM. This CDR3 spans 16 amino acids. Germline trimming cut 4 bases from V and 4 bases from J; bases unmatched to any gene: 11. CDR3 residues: CASSSPGWTGRETQYF. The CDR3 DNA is TGTGCCAGCAGTTCTCCCGGATGGACAGGGCGAGAGACCCAGTACTTC.

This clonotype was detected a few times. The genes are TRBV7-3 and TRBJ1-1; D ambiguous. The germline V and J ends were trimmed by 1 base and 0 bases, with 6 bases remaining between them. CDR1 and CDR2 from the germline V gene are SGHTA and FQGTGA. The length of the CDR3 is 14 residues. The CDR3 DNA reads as TGTGCCAGCAGCTTAAACAGCATGAACACTGAAGCTTTCTTT. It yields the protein CASSLNSMNTEAFF.

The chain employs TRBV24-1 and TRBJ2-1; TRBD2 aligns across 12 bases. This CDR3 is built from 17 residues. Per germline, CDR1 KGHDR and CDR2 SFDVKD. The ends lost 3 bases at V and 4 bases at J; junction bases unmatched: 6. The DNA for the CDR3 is TGTGCCACCAGTGATCCGGGACTAGCGGGCGCTTACAATGAGCAGTTCTTC. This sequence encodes CATSDPGLAGAYNEQFF.

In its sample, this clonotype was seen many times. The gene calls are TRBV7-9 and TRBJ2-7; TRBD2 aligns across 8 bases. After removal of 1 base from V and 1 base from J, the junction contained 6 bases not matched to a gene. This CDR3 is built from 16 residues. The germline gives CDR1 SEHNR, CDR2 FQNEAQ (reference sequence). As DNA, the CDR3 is TGTGCCAGCAGCTTAGGGCTGGCGGGAGGTTCCTACGAGCAGTACTTC. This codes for CASSLGLAGGSYEQYF.

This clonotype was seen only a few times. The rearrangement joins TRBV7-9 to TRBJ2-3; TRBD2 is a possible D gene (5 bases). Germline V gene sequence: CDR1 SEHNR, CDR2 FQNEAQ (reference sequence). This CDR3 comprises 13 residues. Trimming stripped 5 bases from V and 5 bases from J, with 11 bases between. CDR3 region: CASSKTEGDTQYF. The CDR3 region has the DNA TGTGCCAGCAGCAAGACTGAGGGAGATACGCAGTATTTT. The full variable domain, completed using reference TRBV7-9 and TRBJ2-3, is DTGVSQNPRHKITKRGQNVTFRCDPISEHNRLYWYRQTLGQGPEFLTYFQNEAQLEKSRLLSDRFSAERPKGSFSTLEIQRTEQGDSAMYLCASSKTEGDTQYFGPGTRLTVL.

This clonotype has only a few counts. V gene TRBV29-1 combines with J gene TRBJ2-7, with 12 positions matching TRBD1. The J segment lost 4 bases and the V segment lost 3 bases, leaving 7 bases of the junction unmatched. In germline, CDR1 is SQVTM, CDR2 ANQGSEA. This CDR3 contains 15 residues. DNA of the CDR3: TGCAGCGTTGATCCCGGGACAGGGGGCACTTACGAGCAGTACTTC. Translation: CSVDPGTGGTYEQYF.

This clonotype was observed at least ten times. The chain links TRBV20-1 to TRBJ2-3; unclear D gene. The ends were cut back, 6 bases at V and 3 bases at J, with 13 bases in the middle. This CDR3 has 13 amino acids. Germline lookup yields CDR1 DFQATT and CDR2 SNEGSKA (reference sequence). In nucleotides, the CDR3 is TGCAGTGCGGGTCCTTACAAGACAGATACGCAGTATTTT. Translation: CSAGPYKTDTQYF.

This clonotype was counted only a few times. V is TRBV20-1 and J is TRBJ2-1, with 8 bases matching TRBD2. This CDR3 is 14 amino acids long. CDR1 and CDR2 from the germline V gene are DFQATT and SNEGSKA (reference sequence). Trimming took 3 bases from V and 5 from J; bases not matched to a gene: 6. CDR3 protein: CSASSGTGHNEQFF. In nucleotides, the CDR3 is TGCAGTGCTAGTAGCGGGACCGGCCACAATGAGCAGTTCTTC.

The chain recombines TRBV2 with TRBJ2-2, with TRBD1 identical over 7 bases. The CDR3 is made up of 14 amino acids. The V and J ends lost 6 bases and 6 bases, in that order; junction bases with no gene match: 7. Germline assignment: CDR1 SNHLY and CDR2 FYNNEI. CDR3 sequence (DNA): TGTGCCAGCAGCGAGCAGGGGGTCCCCGGGGAGCTGTTTTTT. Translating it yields CASSEQGVPGELFF.

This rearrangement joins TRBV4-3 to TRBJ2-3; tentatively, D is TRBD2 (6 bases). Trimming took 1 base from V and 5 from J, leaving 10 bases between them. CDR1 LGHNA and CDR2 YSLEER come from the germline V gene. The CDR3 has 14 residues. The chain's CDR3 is CASSQAAGRDTQYF. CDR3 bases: TGCGCCAGCAGCCAAGCCGCGGGGAGAGATACGCAGTATTTT.

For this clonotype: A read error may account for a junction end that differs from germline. The CDR3 DNA reads as TGTGCCAGCAGTTTATACAGGGGGCTATCGAACTTC. Translating it yields CASSLYRGLSNF. The chain couples TRBV28 to TRBJ2-7, with TRBD1 matching 9 bases. This CDR3 has 12 residues. Germline V gene sequence: CDR1 MDHEN, CDR2 SYDVKM. Full variable domain (missing parts from reference TRBV28 and TRBJ2-7): DVKVTQSSRYLVKRTGEKVFLECVQDMDHENMFWYRQDPGLGLRLIYFSYDVKMKEKGDIPEGYSVSREKKERFSLILESASTNQTSMYLCASSLYRGLSNFGPGTRLTVT.

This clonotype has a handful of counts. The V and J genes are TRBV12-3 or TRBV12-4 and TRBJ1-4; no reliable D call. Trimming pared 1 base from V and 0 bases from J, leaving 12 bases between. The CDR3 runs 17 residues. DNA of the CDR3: TGTGCCAGCAGTTTAGATTTCGGCCGTGCAACTAATGAAAAACTGTTTTTT. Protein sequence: CASSLDFGRATNEKLFF.

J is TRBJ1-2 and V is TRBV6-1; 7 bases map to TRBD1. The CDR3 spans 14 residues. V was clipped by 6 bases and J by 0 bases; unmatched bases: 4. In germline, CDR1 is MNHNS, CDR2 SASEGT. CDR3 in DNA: TGTGCCAGCAGGAGGACAGGAACTAACTATGGCTACACCTTC. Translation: CASRRTGTNYGYTF.

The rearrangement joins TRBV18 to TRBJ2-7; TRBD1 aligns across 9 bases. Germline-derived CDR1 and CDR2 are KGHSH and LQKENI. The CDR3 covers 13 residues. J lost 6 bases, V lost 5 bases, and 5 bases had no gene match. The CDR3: CASSRDRESEQYF. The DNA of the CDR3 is TGTGCCAGCTCAAGGGACAGGGAGTCCGAGCAGTACTTC. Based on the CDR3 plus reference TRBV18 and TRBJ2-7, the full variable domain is NAGVMQNPRHLVRRRGQEARLRCSPMKGHSHVYWYRQLPEEGLKFMVYLQKENIIDESGMPKERFSAEFPKEGPSILRIQQVVRGDSAAYFCASSRDRESEQYFGPGTRLTVT.

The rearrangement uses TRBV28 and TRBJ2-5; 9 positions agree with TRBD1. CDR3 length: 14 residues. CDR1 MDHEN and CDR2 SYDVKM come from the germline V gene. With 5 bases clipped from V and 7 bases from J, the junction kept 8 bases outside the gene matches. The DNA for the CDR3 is TGTGCCAGCAGTCCCGGGACAGGGAAAGGGACCCAGTACTTC. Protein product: CASSPGTGKGTQYF.

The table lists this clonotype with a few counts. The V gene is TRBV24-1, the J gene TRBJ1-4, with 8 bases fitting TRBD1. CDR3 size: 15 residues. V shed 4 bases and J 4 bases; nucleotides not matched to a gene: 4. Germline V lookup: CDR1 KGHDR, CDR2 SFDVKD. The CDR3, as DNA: TGTGCCACCAGTGACCCACAGGGGGATAATGAAAAACTGTTTTTT. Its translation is CATSDPQGDNEKLFF.

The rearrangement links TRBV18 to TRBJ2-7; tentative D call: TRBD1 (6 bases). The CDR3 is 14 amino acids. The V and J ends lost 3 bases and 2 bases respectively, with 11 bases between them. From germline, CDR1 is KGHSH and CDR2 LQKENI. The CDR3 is CASSPTGIAYEQYF. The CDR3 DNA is TGTGCCAGCTCACCGACAGGAATCGCCTACGAGCAGTACTTC.

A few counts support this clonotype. The CDR3 sequence: CASSLAPGERGYTF. In DNA form, the CDR3 reads TGCGCCAGCAGCTTGGCCCCAGGCGAGCGTGGCTACACCTTC. The chain is built from TRBV5-1 and TRBJ1-2, with unresolved D. The CDR3 contains 14 residues. V lost 0 bases and J 7 bases, leaving 13 bases between the germline ends. Germline values: CDR1 SGHRS, CDR2 YFSETQ.

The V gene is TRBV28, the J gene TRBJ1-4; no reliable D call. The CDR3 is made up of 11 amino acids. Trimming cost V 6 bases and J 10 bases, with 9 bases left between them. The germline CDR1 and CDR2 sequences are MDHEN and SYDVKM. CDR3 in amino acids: CASSVWGKLFF. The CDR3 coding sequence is TGTGCCAGCAGCGTATGGGGAAAACTGTTTTTT.

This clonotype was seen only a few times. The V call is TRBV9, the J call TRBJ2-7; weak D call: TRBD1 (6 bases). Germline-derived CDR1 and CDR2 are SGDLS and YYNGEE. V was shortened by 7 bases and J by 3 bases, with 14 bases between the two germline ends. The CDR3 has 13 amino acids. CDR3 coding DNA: TGTGCCAGCGGTAAGGAACAGGGCTACGAGCAGTACTTC. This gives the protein CASGKEQGYEQYF.

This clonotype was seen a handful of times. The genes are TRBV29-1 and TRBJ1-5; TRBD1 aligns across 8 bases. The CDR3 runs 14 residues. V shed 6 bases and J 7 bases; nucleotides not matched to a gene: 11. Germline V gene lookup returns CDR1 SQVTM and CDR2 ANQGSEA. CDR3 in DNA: TGCAGCGTAATATTAACAGGGGGGGAACAGCCCCAGCATTTT. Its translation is CSVILTGGEQPQHF. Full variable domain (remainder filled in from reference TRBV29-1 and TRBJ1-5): SAVISQKPSRDICQRGTSLTIQCQVDSQVTMMFWYRQQPGQSLTLIATANQGSEATYESGFVIDKFPISRPNLTFSTLTVSNMSPEDSSIYLCSVILTGGEQPQHFGDGTRLSIL.

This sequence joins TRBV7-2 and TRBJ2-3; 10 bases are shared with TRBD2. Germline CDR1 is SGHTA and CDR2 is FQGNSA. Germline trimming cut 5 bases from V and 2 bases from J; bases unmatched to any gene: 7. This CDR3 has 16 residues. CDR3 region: CASSRTSGANTDTQYF. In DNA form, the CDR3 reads TGTGCCAGCAGCCGCACTAGCGGGGCAAACACAGATACGCAGTATTTT.

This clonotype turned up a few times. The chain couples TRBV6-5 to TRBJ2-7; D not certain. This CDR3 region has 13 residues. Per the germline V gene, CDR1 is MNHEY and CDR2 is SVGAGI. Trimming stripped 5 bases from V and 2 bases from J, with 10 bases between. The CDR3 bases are TGTGCCAGCAGTACCCGACCCCCCTACGAGCAGTACTTC. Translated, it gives CASSTRPPYEQYF.

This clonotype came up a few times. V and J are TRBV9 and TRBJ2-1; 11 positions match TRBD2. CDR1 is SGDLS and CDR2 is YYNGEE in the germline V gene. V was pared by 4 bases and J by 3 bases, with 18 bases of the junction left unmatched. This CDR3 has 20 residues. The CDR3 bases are TGTGCCAGCAGCCCTCTTACCGGTCTAGCGGGAGGATTCTACTACAATGAGCAGTTCTTC. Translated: CASSPLTGLAGGFYYNEQFF.

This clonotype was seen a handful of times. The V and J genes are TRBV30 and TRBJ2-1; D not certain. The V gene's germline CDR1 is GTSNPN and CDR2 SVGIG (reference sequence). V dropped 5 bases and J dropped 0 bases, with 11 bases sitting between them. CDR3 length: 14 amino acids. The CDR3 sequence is CAWSQGLSYNEQFF. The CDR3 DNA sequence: TGTGCCTGGTCGCAAGGGCTCTCCTACAATGAGCAGTTCTTC.